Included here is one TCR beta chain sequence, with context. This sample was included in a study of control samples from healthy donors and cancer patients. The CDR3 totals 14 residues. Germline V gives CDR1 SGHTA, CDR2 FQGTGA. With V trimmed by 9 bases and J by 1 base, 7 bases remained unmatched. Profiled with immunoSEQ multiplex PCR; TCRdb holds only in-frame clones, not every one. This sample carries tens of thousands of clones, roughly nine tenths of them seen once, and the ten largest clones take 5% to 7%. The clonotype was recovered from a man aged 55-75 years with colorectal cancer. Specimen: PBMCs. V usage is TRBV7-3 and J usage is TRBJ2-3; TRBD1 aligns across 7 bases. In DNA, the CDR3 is TGTGCCAGTAGGCCAGGGGGTGGCACAGATACGCAGTATTTT. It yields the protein CASRPGGGTDTQYF.